Sequencing of this T cell receptor (beta chain) was carried out in a study of PD-L1 blockade in urothelial cancer. Whole-study findings and limits: Pretreatment peripheral blood TCR clonality that fell below the median predicted better survival among the patients studied.

Sequencing was performed with immunoSEQ multiplex PCR; in TCRdb, only in-frame clones are kept and a portion is missing. Found here are tens of thousands of clones, 75% to 85% of them singletons; the top ten hold roughly 1.9%. This CDR3 spans 13 amino acids. Germline V gene sequence: CDR1 SGHNT, CDR2 YYREEE (reference sequence). With 1 base removed from V and 2 bases from J, the gap between germline ends came to 6 bases. Time point meaning: pretreatment peripheral blood. A total of 1 to 8 samples per patient were collected pretreatment and on-treatment. Comment on this clone: What it recognizes is unknown. Other nucleotide sequences in the sample specify the same CDR3.

The chain combines TRBV5-4 with TRBJ1-2; D is possibly TRBD1 (6 bases). The source of this sequence is a man in his fifties with urothelial cancer. The specimen comprised PBMCs, sampled around atezolizumab (anti-PD-L1) treatment. The CDR3 sequence: CASSLQGNYGYTF. CDR3 nucleotides: TGTGCCAGCAGCTTGCAGGGGAACTATGGCTACACCTTC.